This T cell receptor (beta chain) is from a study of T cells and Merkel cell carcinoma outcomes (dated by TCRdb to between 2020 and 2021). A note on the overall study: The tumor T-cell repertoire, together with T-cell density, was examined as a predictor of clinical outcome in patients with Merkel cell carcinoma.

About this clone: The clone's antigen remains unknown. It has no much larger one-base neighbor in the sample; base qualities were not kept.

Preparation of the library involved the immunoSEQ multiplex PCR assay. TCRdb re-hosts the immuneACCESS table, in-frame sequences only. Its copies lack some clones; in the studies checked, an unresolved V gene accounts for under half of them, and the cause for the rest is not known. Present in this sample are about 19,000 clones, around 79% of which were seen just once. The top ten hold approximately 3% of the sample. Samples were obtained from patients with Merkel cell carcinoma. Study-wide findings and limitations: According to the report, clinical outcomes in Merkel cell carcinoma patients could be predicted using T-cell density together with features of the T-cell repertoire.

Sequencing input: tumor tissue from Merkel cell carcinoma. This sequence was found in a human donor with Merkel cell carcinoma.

CDR3 sequence: CASSLRRESDTQYF. The base sequence is TGCGCCAGCAGCTTGAGGCGGGAGTCAGATACGCAGTATTTT. The chain is made from TRBV5-1 and TRBJ2-3, with 7 bases in between that match TRBD2. Inclusive of the bounding cysteine and phenylalanine, the CDR3 is 14 residues long. Kept here is only the CDR3 DNA, which spans 42 bases and is read in frame from base 1. V ends up 1 base short and J 4 bases short, with an unmatched junction base count of 3. CDR1 and CDR2 are drawn from the germline V gene: SGHRS, YFSETQ. Extended through the reference TRBV5-1 and TRBJ2-3 proteins, this CDR3 yields the full variable domain: KAGVTQTPRYLIKTRGQQVTLSCSPISGHRSVSWYQQTPGQGLQFLFEYFSETQRNKGNFPGRFSGRQFSNSRSEMNVSTLELGDSALYLCASSLRRESDTQYFGPGTRLTVL.